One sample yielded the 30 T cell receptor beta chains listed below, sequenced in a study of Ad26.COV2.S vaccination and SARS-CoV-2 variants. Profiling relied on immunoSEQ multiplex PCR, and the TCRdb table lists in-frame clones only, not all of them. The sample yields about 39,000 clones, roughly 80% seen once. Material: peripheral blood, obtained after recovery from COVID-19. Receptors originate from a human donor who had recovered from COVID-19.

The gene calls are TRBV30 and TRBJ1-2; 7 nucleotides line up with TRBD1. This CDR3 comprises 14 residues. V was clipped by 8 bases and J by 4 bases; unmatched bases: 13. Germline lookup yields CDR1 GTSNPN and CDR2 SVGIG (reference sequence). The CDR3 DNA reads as TGTGCCACCTACCCTAGCGGGACAGCCTATGGCTACACCTTC. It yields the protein CATYPSGTAYGYTF.

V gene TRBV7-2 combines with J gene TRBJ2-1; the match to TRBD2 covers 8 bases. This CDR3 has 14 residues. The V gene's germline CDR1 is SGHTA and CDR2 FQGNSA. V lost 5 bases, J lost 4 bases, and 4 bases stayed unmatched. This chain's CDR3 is CASSARGGYNEQFF. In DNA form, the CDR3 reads TGTGCCAGCAGCGCCCGGGGGGGTTACAATGAGCAGTTCTTC.

CDR3 protein: CASSQVQGANSPLHF. Written as DNA, the CDR3 is TGTGCCAGCTCGCAGGTACAGGGGGCTAATTCACCCCTCCACTTT. The rearrangement links TRBV9 to TRBJ1-6; 9 nucleotides agree with TRBD1. Trimming removed 7 bases from V and 6 bases from J; junction bases left unmatched: 8. The CDR3 covers 15 residues. CDR1 and CDR2 (germline): SGDLS, YYNGEE.

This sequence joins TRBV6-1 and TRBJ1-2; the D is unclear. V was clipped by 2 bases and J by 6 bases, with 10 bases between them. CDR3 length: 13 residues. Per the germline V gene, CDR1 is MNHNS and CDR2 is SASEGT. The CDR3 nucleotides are TGTGCCAGCAGTGAAAAGGGATGGGATGGCTACACCTTC. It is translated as CASSEKGWDGYTF.

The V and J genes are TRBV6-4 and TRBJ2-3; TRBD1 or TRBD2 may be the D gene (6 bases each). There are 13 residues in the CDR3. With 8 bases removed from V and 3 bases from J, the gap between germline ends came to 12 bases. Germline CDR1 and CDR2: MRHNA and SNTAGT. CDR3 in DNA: TGTGCCAGCTCAGGGGACTTAACAGATACGCAGTATTTT. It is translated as CASSGDLTDTQYF.

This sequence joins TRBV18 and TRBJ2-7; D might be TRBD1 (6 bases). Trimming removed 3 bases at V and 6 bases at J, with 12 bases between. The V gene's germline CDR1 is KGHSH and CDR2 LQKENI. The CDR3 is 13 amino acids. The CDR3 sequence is CASSPGQLGEQYF. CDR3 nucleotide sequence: TGTGCCAGCTCACCCGGACAGCTTGGCGAGCAGTACTTC.

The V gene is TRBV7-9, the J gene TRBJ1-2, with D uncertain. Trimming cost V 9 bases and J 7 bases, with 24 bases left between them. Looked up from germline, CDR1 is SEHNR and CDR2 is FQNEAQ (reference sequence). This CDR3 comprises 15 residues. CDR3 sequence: CASFRTPYLTSGYTF. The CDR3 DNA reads TGTGCCAGTTTTAGGACCCCTTACCTCACGTCTGGCTACACCTTC.

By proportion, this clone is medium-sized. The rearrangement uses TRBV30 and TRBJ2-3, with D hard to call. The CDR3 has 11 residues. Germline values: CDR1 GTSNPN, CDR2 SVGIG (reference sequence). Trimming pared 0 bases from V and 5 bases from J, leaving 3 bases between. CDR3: CAWSVGDTQYF. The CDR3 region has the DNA TGTGCCTGGAGTGTTGGAGATACGCAGTATTTT. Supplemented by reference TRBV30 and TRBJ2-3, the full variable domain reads SQTIHQWPATLVQPVGSPLSLECTVEGTSNPNLYWYRQAAGRGLQLLFYSVGIGQISSEVPQNLSASRPQDRQFILSSKKLLLSDSGFYLCAWSVGDTQYFGPGTRLTVL.

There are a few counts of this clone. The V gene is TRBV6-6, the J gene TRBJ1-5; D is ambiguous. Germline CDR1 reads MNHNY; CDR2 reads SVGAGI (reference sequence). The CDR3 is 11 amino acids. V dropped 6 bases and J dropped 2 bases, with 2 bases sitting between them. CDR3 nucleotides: TGTGCCAGCAGAGGCAATCAGCCCCAGCATTTT. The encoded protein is CASRGNQPQHF.

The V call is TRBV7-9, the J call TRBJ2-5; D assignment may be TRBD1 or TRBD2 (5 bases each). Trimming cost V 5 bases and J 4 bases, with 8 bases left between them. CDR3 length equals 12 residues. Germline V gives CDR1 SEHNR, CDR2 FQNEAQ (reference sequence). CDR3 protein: CASSPGRETQYF. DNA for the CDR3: TGTGCCAGCAGCCCAGGGAGAGAGACCCAGTACTTC.

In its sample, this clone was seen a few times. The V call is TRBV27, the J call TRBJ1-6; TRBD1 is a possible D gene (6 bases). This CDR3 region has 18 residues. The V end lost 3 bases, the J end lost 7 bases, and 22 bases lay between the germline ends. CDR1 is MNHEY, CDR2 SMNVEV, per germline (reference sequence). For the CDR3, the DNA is TGTGCCAGCAGTTTCAGTAGGGACGGGGGGCGGTGGAATTCACCCCTCCACTTT. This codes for CASSFSRDGGRWNSPLHF.

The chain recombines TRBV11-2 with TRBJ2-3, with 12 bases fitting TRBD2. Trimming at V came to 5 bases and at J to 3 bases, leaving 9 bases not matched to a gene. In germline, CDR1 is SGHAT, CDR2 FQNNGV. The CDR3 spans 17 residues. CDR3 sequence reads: CASSPGRLAGETDTQYF. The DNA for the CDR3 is TGTGCCAGCAGCCCCGGGAGACTAGCGGGAGAGACAGATACGCAGTATTTT.

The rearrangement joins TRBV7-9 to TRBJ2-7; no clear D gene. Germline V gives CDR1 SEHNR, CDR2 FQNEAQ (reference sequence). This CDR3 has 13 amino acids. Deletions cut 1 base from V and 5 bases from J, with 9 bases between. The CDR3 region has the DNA TGTGCCAGCAGCTTAGTCGGCAAAAACGAGCAGTACGTC. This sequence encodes CASSLVGKNEQYV.

CDR3 nucleotide sequence: TGTGCCACCAGTGACCCCGGGAGCGGGCGTGGAGAGACCCAGTACTTC. Translation gives CATSDPGSGRGETQYF. The chain uses TRBV24-1 and TRBJ2-5, with D possibly TRBD2 on 6 matching bases. V lost 4 bases and J lost 4, with 18 bases in between. The CDR3 extends over 16 amino acids. Per the germline V gene, CDR1 is KGHDR and CDR2 is SFDVKD.

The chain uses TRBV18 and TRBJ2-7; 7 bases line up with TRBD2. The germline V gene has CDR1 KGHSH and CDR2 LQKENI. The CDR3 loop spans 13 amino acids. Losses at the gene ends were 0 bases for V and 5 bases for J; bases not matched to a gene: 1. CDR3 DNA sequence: TGTGCCAGCTCACCACCGGCGGGAGACGAGCAGTACTTC. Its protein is CASSPPAGDEQYF.

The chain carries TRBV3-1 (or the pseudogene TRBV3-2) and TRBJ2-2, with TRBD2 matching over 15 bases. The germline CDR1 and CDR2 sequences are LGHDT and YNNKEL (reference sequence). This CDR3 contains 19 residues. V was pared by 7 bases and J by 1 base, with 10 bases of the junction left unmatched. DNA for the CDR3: TGTGCCAGCAATCTGAGGACTAGCGGGAGGGTCGGGAACACCGGGGAGCTGTTTTTT. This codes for CASNLRTSGRVGNTGELFF.

The CDR3 DNA sequence: TGTGCCAGCAGCCCATGGTCTGAGAGATCGGAAAAACTGTTTTTT. Protein sequence: CASSPWSERSEKLFF. The chain couples TRBV7-8 to TRBJ1-4; D not resolved. Trimming removed 5 bases at V and 8 bases at J, with 18 bases between. The CDR3 runs 15 residues. The germline gives CDR1 SGHVS, CDR2 FQNEAQ.

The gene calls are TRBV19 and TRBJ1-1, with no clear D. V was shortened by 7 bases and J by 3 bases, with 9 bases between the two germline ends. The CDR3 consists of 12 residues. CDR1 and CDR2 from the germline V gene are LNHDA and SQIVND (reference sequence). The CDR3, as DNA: TGTGCCAGTAAGGACGCGTACACTGAAGCTTTCTTT. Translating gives CASKDAYTEAFF.

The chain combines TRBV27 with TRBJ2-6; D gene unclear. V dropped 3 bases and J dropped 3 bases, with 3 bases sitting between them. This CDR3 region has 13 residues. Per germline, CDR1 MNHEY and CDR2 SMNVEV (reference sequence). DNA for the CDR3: TGTGCCAGCAGTTTTGGTGGGGCCAACGTCCTGACTTTC. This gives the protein CASSFGGANVLTF.

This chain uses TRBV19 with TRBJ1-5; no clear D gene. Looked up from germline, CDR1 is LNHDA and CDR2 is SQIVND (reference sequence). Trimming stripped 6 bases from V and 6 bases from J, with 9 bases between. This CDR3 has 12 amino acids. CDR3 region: CASSPFGQPQHF. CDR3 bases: TGTGCCAGTAGCCCCTTTGGTCAGCCCCAGCATTTT.

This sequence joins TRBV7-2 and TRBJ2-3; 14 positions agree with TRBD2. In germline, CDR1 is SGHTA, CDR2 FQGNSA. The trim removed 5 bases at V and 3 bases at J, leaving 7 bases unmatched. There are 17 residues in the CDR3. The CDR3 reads CASSVRLAGGGTDTQYF. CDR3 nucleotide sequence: TGTGCCAGCAGCGTCCGACTAGCGGGAGGGGGTACAGATACGCAGTATTTT.

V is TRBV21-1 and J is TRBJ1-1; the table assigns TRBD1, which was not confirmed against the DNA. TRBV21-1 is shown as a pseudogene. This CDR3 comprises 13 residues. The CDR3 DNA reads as TGTGCCAGCAGCCCACACAGGGAAACTGAAGCTTTCTTT. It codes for CASSPHRETEAFF.

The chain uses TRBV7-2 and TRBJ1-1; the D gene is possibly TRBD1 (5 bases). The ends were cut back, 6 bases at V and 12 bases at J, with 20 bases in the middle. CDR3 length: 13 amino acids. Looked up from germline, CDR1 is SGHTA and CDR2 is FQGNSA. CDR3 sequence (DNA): TGTGCCAGCAGAAATCTTTGGGGACCCGAATCTTTCTTT. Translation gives CASRNLWGPESFF.

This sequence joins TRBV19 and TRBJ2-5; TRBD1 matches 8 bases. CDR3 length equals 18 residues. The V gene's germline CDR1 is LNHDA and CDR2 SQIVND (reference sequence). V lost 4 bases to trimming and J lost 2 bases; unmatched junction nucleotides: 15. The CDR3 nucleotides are TGTGCCAGTAGTACCGTTAGCCTGGGACAGGCCCTACAAGAGACCCAGTACTTC. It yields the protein CASSTVSLGQALQETQYF. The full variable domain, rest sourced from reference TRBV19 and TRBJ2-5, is DGGITQSPKYLFRKEGQNVTLSCEQNLNHDAMYWYRQDPGQGLRLIYYSQIVNDFQKGDIAEGYSVSREKKESFPLTVTSAQKNPTAFYLCASSTVSLGQALQETQYFGPGTRLLVL.

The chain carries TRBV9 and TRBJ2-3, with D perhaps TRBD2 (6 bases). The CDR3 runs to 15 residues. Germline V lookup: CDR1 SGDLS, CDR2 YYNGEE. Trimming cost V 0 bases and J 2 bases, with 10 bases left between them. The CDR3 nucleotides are TGTGCCAGCAGCGTAGCTCCGGGAGACACAGATACGCAGTATTTT. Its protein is CASSVAPGDTDTQYF.

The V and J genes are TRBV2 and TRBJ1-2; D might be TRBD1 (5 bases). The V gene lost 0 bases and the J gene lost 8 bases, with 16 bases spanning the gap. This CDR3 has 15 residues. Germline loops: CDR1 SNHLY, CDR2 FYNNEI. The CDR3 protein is CASSEARRGPQGYTF. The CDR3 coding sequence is TGTGCCAGCAGTGAAGCGCGTCGGGGCCCCCAAGGCTACACCTTC.

The CDR3 loop reads CASSLDQPGSLDEQYF. The CDR3 DNA sequence: TGTGCCAGCAGCTTAGATCAGCCGGGCTCTTTAGACGAGCAGTACTTC. The chain couples TRBV11-3 to TRBJ2-7; D unclear. The CDR3 totals 16 residues. Trimming shortened V by 0 bases and J by 5 bases, and 17 bases separated the two germline ends. Germline V gene lookup returns CDR1 SGHNT and CDR2 YENEEA.

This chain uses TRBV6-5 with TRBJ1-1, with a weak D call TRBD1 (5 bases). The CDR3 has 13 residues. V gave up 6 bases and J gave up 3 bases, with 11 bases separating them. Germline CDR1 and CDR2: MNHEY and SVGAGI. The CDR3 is CASSRVADTEAFF. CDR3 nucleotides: TGTGCCAGCAGCAGGGTTGCGGACACTGAAGCTTTCTTT.

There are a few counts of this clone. CDR3 DNA sequence: TGCGCCAGCAGTGAGGCGGGACTAGCGGGGGCTGATACGCAGTATTTT. Translating it yields CASSEAGLAGADTQYF. The gene calls are TRBV10-1 and TRBJ2-3; TRBD2 aligns across 14 bases. The CDR3 has 16 residues. The V gene's germline CDR1 is WNHNN and CDR2 SYGVQD (reference sequence). V lost 2 bases and J lost 6; bases outside the gene matches: 4.

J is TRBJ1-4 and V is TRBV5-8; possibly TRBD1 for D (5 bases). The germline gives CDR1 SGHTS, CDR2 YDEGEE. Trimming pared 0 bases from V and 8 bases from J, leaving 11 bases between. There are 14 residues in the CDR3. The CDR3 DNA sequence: TGTGCCAGCAGCTTGGCCGGGGGTAGGGAAAAACTGTTTTTT. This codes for CASSLAGGREKLFF.